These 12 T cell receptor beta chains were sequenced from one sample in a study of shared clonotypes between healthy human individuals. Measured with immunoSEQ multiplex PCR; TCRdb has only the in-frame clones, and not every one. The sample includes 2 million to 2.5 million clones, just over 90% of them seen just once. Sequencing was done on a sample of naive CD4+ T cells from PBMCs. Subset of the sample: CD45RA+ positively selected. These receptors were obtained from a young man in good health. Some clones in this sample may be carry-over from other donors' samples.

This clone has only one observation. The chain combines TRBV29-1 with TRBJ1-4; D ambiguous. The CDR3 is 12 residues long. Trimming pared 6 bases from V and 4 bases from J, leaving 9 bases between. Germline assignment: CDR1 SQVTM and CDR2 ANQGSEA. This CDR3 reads CSVFVLNEKLFF. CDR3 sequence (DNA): TGCAGCGTCTTCGTCCTTAATGAAAAACTGTTTTTT.

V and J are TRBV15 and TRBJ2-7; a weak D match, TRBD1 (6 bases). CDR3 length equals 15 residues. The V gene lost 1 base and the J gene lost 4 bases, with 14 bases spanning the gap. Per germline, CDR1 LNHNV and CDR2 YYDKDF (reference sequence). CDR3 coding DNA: TGTGCCACCAGCAGAGGCGCAGGGGACCCATACGAGCAGTACTTC. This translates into CATSRGAGDPYEQYF.

CDR3 in amino acids: CASSSWLGGYEQYF. CDR3 coding DNA: TGCGCCAGCAGCTCCTGGTTGGGGGGCTACGAGCAGTACTTC. The chain recombines TRBV5-1 with TRBJ2-7; possible D gene TRBD2, 6 bases. V was pared by 3 bases and J by 3 bases, with 13 bases between. This CDR3 comprises 14 residues. Germline V gene lookup returns CDR1 SGHRS and CDR2 YFSETQ.

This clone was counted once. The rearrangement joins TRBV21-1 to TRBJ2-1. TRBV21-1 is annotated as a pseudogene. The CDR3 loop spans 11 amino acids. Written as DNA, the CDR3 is TGTGCCAGCAGCAGGGGACGAGGGCAGTTCTTC. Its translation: CASSRGRGQFF.

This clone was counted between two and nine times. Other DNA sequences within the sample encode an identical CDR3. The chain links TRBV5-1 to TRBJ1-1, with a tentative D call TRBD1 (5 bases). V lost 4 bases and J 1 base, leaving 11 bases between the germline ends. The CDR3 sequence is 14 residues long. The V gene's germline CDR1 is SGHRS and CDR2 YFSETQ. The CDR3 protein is CASSARGENTEAFF. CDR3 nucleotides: TGCGCCAGCAGCGCAAGGGGTGAGAACACTGAAGCTTTCTTT.

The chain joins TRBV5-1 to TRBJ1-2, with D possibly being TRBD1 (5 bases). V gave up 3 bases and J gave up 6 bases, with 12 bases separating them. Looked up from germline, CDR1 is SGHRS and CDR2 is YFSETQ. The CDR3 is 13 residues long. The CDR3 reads CASSYDSPNGYTF. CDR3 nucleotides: TGCGCCAGCAGCTACGACAGCCCCAATGGCTACACCTTC.

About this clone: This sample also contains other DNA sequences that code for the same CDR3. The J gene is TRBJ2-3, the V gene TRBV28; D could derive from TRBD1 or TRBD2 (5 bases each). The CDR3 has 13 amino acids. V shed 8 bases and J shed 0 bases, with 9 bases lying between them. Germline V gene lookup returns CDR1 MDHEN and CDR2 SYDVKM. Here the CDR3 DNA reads TGTGCCAGCTCTAGGGACAGCACAGATACGCAGTATTTT. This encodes CASSRDSTDTQYF.

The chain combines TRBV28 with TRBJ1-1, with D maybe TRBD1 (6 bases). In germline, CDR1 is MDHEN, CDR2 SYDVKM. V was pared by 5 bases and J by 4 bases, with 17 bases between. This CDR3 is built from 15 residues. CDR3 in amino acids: CASSTSGKGGTEAFF. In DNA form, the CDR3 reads TGTGCCAGCAGTACCTCGGGGAAGGGGGGCACTGAAGCTTTCTTT.

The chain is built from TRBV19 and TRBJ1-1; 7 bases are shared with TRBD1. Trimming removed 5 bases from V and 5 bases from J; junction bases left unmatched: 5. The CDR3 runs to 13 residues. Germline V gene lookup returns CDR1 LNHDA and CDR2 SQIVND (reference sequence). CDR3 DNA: TGTGCCAGTAGTCTACAGGGGTGGACTGAAGCTTTCTTT. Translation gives CASSLQGWTEAFF.

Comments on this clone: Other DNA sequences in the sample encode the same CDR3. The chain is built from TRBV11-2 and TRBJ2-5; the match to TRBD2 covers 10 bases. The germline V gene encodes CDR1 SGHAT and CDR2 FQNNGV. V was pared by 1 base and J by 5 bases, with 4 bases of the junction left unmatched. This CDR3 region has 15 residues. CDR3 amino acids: CASSLGLAGVETQYF. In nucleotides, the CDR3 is TGTGCCAGCAGCTTAGGGCTAGCGGGAGTTGAGACCCAGTACTTC.

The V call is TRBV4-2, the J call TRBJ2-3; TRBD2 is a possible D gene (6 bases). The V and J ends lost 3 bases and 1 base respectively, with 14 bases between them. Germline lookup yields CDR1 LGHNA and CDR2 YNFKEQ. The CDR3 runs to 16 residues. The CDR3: CASSQSSASGTDTQYF. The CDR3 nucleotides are TGTGCCAGCAGCCAGTCTTCAGCTAGCGGCACAGATACGCAGTATTTT.

CDR3 in DNA: TGCGCCAGCAGCTTGGCGGGACAGACATTCTACGAGCAGTACTTC. Amino acids: CASSLAGQTFYEQYF. The chain combines TRBV5-1 with TRBJ2-7; 7 bases match TRBD1. Germline V gene sequence: CDR1 SGHRS, CDR2 YFSETQ. The CDR3 runs to 15 residues. Losses at the gene ends were 0 bases for V and 3 bases for J; bases not matched to a gene: 6.